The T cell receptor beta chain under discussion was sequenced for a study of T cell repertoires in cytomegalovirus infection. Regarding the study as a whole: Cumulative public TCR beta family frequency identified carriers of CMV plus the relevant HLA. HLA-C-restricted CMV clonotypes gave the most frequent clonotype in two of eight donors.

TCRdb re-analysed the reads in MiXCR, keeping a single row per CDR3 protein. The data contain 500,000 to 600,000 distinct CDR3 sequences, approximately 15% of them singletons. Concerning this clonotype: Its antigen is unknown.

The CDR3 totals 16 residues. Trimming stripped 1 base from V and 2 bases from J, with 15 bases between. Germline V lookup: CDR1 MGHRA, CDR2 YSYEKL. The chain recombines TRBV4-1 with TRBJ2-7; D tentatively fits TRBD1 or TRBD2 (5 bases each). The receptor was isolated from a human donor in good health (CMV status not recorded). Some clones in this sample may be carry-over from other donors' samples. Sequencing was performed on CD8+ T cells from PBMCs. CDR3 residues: CASSQGVGREPYEQYF. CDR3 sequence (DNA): TGCGCCAGCAGCCAAGGGGTTGGCAGGGAGCCCTACGAGCAGTACTTC.